Detailed here is one T cell receptor beta chain. This table comes from immunoSEQ multiplex PCR, and its TCRdb copy is limited to in-frame clones, with some not included. Altogether about 150,000 clones are present, around nine tenths being singletons, with the ten largest covering approximately 1.8%. Germline V gene data show CDR1 as LGHDT and CDR2 as YNNKEL (reference sequence). This CDR3 has 16 amino acids. Trimming removed 5 bases from V and 4 bases from J; junction bases left unmatched: 8. The data stem from a study of T cell responses to AZD1222 COVID-19 vaccine. Here the sequenced sample was peripheral blood, taken 28 days after the second AZD1222 dose. The chain couples TRBV3-1 (or the pseudogene TRBV3-2) to TRBJ1-3; 10 positions agree with TRBD1. This TCR came from an adult who received the AZD1222 COVID-19 vaccine. CDR3 sequence reads: CASSTRDRGSGNTIYF. The CDR3 DNA follows: TGTGCCAGCAGCACCCGGGACAGGGGATCAGGAAACACCATATATTTT.